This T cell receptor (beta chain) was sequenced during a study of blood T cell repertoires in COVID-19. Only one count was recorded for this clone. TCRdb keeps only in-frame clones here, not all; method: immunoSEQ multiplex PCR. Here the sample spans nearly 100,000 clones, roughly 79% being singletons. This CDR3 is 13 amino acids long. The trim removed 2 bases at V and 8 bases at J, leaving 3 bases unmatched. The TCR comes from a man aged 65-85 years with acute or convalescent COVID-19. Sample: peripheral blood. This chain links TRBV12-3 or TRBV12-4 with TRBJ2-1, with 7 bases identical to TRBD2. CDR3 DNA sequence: TGTGCCAGCAGTTTAACTAGCGACTATGAGCAGTTCTTC. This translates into CASSLTSDYEQFF.